The present T cell receptor (beta chain) was sequenced within a study of HIV-infected patients and healthy controls. Each CDR3 protein is one row after TCRdb ran MiXCR on the 5' RACE reads. The sample includes 18,000 or so distinct CDR3 sequences, approximately 18% of them seen just once. Germline V gene sequence: CDR1 SGHRS, CDR2 YFSETQ. Trimming removed 4 bases from V and 1 base from J; junction bases left unmatched: 4. The CDR3 length is 16 residues. This TCR came from a human donor in good health. The rearrangement joins TRBV5-1 to TRBJ2-6, with 8 bases lining up with TRBD1. The sample was CD8+ T cells from blood. CDR3 DNA sequence: TGCGCCAGCAGCGGGGACAGGCAATCTGGGGCCAACGTCCTGACTTTC. This encodes CASSGDRQSGANVLTF.